This T cell receptor (beta chain) was sequenced in a study of shared clonotypes between healthy human individuals. Study overall: CD8 memory received one plate per donor, CD8 naive two, CD4 memory three and CD4 naive three. Overall study results and limits: Sequencing depth was expected to affect clonotype sharing among donors. Larger estimated richness was generally recorded for naive subsets relative to memory subsets.

A CD45RA-negative memory subset and a CD45RA+ naive subset were separated from the CD4+ cells. Regarding this clone: Its antigen is currently unknown. The sample contains more than one DNA sequence encoding this CDR3.

Germline CDR1 reads MGHRA; CDR2 reads YSYEKL. There are 14 residues in the CDR3. The germline V and J ends were trimmed by 0 bases and 5 bases, with 10 bases remaining between them. Here immunoSEQ multiplex PCR was the method, and the copy in TCRdb shows in-frame clones only, minus some. The data show some 2.3 million clones, just over 90% seen once. The chain has TRBV4-1 and TRBJ1-1; D possibly corresponds to TRBD1 (5 bases). The TCR was taken from a man in his late teens or twenties in good health. Some clones in this sample may be carry-over from other donors' samples. Sequencing was performed on naive CD4+ T cells from PBMCs. The subset was: CD45RA+ positively selected. CDR3 in amino acids: CASSQDGGGTEAFF. CDR3 DNA: TGCGCCAGCAGCCAAGACGGGGGAGGTACTGAAGCTTTCTTT.